Listed here are 18 T cell receptor beta chains from one sample, sequenced in a study of graft-versus-host responses after intestinal transplantation. Here immunoSEQ multiplex PCR was the method, and the copy in TCRdb shows in-frame clones only, minus some. The data contain roughly 20,000 clones, about 38% of them singletons. The sequenced sample was alloreactive CD4+ T cells from a mixed lymphocyte reaction culture, obtained before intestinal transplant. The subset denotes: CFSE-low proliferating T cells sorted from roughly six-day pre-transplant mixed lymphocyte reaction (GvH or HvG direction). Receptors were obtained from a human patient who received an intestinal transplant.

This clone was counted between two and nine times. The chain is built from TRBV5-1 and TRBJ1-5, with 10 bases lining up with TRBD1. J lost 8 bases, V lost 4 bases, and 6 bases had no gene match. CDR3 length equals 14 residues. CDR1 is SGHRS, CDR2 YFSETQ, per germline. The CDR3 DNA reads as TGCGCCAGCAGCGAGGGACAGGGGCACGAGCCCCAGCATTTT. Its translation: CASSEGQGHEPQHF.

This clone is a singleton in its sample. The chain couples TRBV5-1 to TRBJ1-1; D is uncertain. There are 13 residues in the CDR3. The germline V gene encodes CDR1 SGHRS and CDR2 YFSETQ. V shed 5 bases and J shed 5 bases, with 13 bases lying between them. The CDR3 here is CASRRSLETEAFF. The CDR3 coding sequence is TGCGCCAGCAGAAGGTCATTAGAGACTGAAGCTTTCTTT.

This clone was seen just once. The chain has TRBV5-6 and TRBJ1-2, with TRBD1 matching over 8 bases. Germline-derived CDR1 and CDR2 are SGHDT and YYEEEE. V was pared by 4 bases and J by 7 bases, with 12 bases of the junction left unmatched. CDR3 length equals 15 residues. The CDR3 DNA reads TGTGCCAGCAGCCACGCAGGGGGCTCGCCACTTGGCTACACCTTC. The encoded protein is CASSHAGGSPLGYTF.

The rearrangement uses TRBV30 and TRBJ1-3; D is undetermined. CDR1 and CDR2 (germline): GTSNPN, SVGIG (reference sequence). The CDR3 consists of 14 residues. Written as DNA, the CDR3 is TGTGGAGGACTCTTTCCACGGAGGGGAAACACCATATATTTT. It translates to CGGLFPRRGNTIYF.

V is TRBV11-2 and J is TRBJ1-5; D gene uncertain. Germline lookup yields CDR1 SGHAT and CDR2 FQNNGV. The CDR3 is 16 residues long. V was shortened by 1 base and J by 0 bases, with 10 bases between the two germline ends. The CDR3 region has the DNA TGTGCCAGCAGCTTAGGACCGGAAAATAGCAATCAGCCCCAGCATTTT. Amino acid sequence: CASSLGPENSNQPQHF. Supplemented by reference TRBV11-2 and TRBJ1-5, the full variable domain reads EAGVAQSPRYKIIEKRQSVAFWCNPISGHATLYWYQQILGQGPKLLIQFQNNGVVDDSQLPKDRFSAERLKGVDSTLKIQPAKLEDSAVYLCASSLGPENSNQPQHFGDGTRLSIL.

The V call is TRBV5-8, the J call TRBJ2-3; 10 positions agree with TRBD2. This CDR3 spans 17 amino acids. Trimming cost V 1 base and J 6 bases; bases outside gene matches: 11. Germline CDR1 and CDR2: SGHTS and YDEGEE. The CDR3 is CASSLLSGGEIGDTQYF. CDR3 nucleotides: TGTGCCAGCAGCTTGTTAAGCGGGGGGGAAATTGGGGATACGCAGTATTTT.

J is TRBJ1-6 and V is TRBV6-6, with D possibly matching TRBD1 (5 bases). CDR3 length: 14 residues. Trimming cost V 2 bases and J 10 bases, with 12 bases left between them. Germline V gene lookup returns CDR1 MNHNY and CDR2 SVGAGI (reference sequence). CDR3 sequence: CASSYERGISPLHF. CDR3 DNA: TGTGCCAGCAGTTACGAGAGGGGAATATCACCCCTCCACTTT.

This clone has only a few counts. V gene TRBV28 combines with J gene TRBJ1-2, with 9 positions matching TRBD1. Germline V gives CDR1 MDHEN, CDR2 SYDVKM. V lost 7 bases to trimming and J lost 7 bases; unmatched junction nucleotides: 10. CDR3 size: 14 residues. The DNA of the CDR3 is TGTGCCAGCACGACCGCCGACAGGGGGGGTGGCTACACCTTC. This codes for CASTTADRGGGYTF.

The chain recombines TRBV2 with TRBJ1-6, with D maybe TRBD1 (6 bases). Looked up from germline, CDR1 is SNHLY and CDR2 is FYNNEI. This CDR3 contains 15 residues. Trimming cost V 3 bases and J 6 bases, with 12 bases left between them. The CDR3 DNA reads as TGTGCCAGCAGTGAGACAGGAGGTCCTAATTCACCCCTCCACTTT. It yields the protein CASSETGGPNSPLHF.

The rearrangement links TRBV30 to TRBJ1-6; D is undetermined. The CDR3 is 15 amino acids. Germline CDR1 and CDR2: GTSNPN and SVGIG (reference sequence). V was clipped by 0 bases and J by 2 bases, with 8 bases between them. In DNA form, the CDR3 reads TGTGCCTGGAGTGTAGGTGGCGCCTATAATTCACCCCTCCACTTT. It translates to CAWSVGGAYNSPLHF.

The rearrangement uses TRBV18 and TRBJ1-1; maybe TRBD1 (5 bases). Trimming shortened V by 1 base and J by 4 bases, and 13 bases separated the two germline ends. The germline gives CDR1 KGHSH, CDR2 LQKENI. This CDR3 contains 15 residues. CDR3 residues: CASSPRGSGGTEAFF. CDR3 DNA sequence: TGTGCCAGCTCACCACGGGGGTCCGGTGGCACTGAAGCTTTCTTT. The complete variable domain, with remaining parts taken from reference TRBV18 and TRBJ1-1, reads NAGVMQNPRHLVRRRGQEARLRCSPMKGHSHVYWYRQLPEEGLKFMVYLQKENIIDESGMPKERFSAEFPKEGPSILRIQQVVRGDSAAYFCASSPRGSGGTEAFFGQGTRLTVV.

This clone turned up a few times. The gene calls are TRBV2 and TRBJ1-5; D is unclear. From germline, CDR1 is SNHLY and CDR2 FYNNEI. The V gene lost 2 bases and the J gene lost 4 bases, with 9 bases spanning the gap. The CDR3 is 14 residues long. The DNA for the CDR3 is TGTGCCAGCAGTGAAAGGTATATGAATCAGCCCCAGCATTTT. Translated: CASSERYMNQPQHF. The full variable domain, rest sourced from reference TRBV2 and TRBJ1-5, is EPEVTQTPSHQVTQMGQEVILRCVPISNHLYFYWYRQILGQKVEFLVSFYNNEISEKSEIFDDQFSVERPDGSNFTLKIRSTKLEDSAMYFCASSERYMNQPQHFGDGTRLSIL.

This sequence joins TRBV2 and TRBJ2-3; tentatively, D is TRBD2 (7 bases). CDR3 size: 15 residues. The V gene's germline CDR1 is SNHLY and CDR2 FYNNEI. Trimming took off 10 bases at V and 8 bases at J, with 25 bases between the two ends. The CDR3 spells CATPPATRGGLTQYF. The CDR3 DNA sequence: TGTGCCACCCCCCCGGCCACAAGGGGGGGTCTTACGCAGTATTTT.

There are a few counts of this clone. The chain is built from TRBV2 and TRBJ2-4; 8 nucleotides align to TRBD2. V trimming: 6 bases; J trimming: 2 bases; junction bases outside the gene matches: 3. The CDR3 spans 14 residues. CDR1 and CDR2 from the germline V gene are SNHLY and FYNNEI. The CDR3 nucleotides are TGTGCCAGCAGGCGGGGGGTACCCAAAAACATTCAGTACTTC. Translated, it gives CASRRGVPKNIQYF. The full variable domain, rest sourced from reference TRBV2 and TRBJ2-4, is EPEVTQTPSHQVTQMGQEVILRCVPISNHLYFYWYRQILGQKVEFLVSFYNNEISEKSEIFDDQFSVERPDGSNFTLKIRSTKLEDSAMYFCASRRGVPKNIQYFGAGTRLSVL.

A few counts support this clone. This sequence joins TRBV6-1 and TRBJ2-5, with D perhaps TRBD2 (5 bases). Trimming removed 11 bases at V and 4 bases at J, with 14 bases between. The CDR3 has 12 residues. CDR1 and CDR2 (germline): MNHNS, SASEGT. This CDR3 reads CAGLREGETQYF. The DNA for the CDR3 is TGTGCCGGCCTTCGGGAAGGAGAGACCCAGTACTTC.

This clone has only a few counts. This rearrangement joins TRBV5-4 to TRBJ2-1; possibly TRBD2 for D (6 bases). CDR3 length equals 14 residues. V lost 4 bases to trimming and J lost 8 bases, with 16 bases between them. The germline V gene encodes CDR1 SGHNT and CDR2 YYREEE (reference sequence). The DNA for the CDR3 is TGTGCCAGCAGCCGCGGGACGCCCCGCCATGAGCAGTTCTTC. This encodes CASSRGTPRHEQFF.

The chain uses TRBV5-4 and TRBJ2-7, with a tentative D call TRBD1 (5 bases). Trimming left V 2 bases short and J 3 bases short, with 9 bases between. The V gene's germline CDR1 is SGHNT and CDR2 YYREEE (reference sequence). This CDR3 is 13 amino acids long. The CDR3 reads CASSFGGHYEQYF. The CDR3 region has the DNA TGTGCCAGCAGCTTTGGCGGACACTACGAGCAGTACTTC.

V is TRBV11-3 and J is TRBJ2-7; no reliable D call. Germline V lookup: CDR1 SGHNT, CDR2 YENEEA. The germline V and J ends were trimmed by 4 bases and 1 base, with 11 bases remaining between them. The CDR3 has 14 residues. The CDR3 DNA follows: TGTGCCAGCAGCTCCGGCGGTAGTTCCTACGAGCAGTACTTC. It is translated as CASSSGGSSYEQYF.